The clone carrying this T cell receptor (beta chain) was detected many times. The data were obtained in a study of shared clonotypes between healthy human individuals. On the study more broadly: A few men and two women, aged 18 to 49, were donors.

Germline CDR1 reads SGHAT; CDR2 reads FQNNGV. Deletions cut 2 bases from V and 4 bases from J, with 8 bases between. CDR3 length equals 13 residues. Donors, healthy HIV-negative adults, lacked recent acute infections or vaccinations. Clones were sequenced by immunoSEQ multiplex PCR, and TCRdb holds only the in-frame ones, with some missing. Of 980,000 or so clones detected, approximately 76% appear once; the ten largest clones hold 1.5%. The sequence was collected from a man aged 18 to 29 in good health. Sequencing used memory CD4+ T cells sorted from blood. This sample's subset: CD45RA-negative fraction. This rearrangement joins TRBV11-2 to TRBJ1-1, with D perhaps TRBD1 (5 bases). CDR3: CASSLTTGTEAFF. The CDR3 DNA follows: TGTGCCAGCAGCTTAACCACAGGCACTGAAGCTTTCTTT.